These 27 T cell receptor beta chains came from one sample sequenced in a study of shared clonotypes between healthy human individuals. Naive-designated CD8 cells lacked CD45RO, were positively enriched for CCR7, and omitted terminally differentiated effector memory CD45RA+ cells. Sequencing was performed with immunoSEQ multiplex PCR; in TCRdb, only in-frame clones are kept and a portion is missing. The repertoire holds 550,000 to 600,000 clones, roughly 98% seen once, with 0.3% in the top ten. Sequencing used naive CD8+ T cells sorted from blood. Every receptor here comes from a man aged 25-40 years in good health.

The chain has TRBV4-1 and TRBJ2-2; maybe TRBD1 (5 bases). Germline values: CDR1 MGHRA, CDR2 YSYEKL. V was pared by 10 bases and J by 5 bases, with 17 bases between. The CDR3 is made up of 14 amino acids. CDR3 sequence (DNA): TGCGCCACCAGGCTAGGGGCGGAAACCGGGGAGCTGTTTTTT. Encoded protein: CATRLGAETGELFF.

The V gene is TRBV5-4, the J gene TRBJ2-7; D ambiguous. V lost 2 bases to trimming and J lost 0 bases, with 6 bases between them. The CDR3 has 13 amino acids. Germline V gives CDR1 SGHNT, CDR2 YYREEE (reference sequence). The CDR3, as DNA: TGTGCCAGCAGCTTCGAGAGCTCCTACGAGCAGTACTTC. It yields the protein CASSFESSYEQYF.

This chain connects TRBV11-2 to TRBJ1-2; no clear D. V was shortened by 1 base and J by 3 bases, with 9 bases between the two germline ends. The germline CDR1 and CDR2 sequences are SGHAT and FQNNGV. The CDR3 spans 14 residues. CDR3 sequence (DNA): TGTGCCAGCAGCTTAGGTTTTGGGGACTATGGCTACACCTTC. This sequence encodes CASSLGFGDYGYTF.

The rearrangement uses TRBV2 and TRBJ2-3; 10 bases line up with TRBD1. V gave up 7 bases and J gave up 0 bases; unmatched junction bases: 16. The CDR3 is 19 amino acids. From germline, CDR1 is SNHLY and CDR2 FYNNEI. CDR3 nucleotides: TGTGCCAGCATTCGGACAGGGGGACCGAGCGACACTAGCACAGATACGCAGTATTTT. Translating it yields CASIRTGGPSDTSTDTQYF. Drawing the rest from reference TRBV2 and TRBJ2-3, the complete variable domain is EPEVTQTPSHQVTQMGQEVILRCVPISNHLYFYWYRQILGQKVEFLVSFYNNEISEKSEIFDDQFSVERPDGSNFTLKIRSTKLEDSAMYFCASIRTGGPSDTSTDTQYFGPGTRLTVL.

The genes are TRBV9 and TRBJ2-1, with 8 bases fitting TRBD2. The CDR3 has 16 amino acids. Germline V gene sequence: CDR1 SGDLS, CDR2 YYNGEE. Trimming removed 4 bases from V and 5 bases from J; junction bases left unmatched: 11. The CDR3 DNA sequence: TGTGCCAGCAGCCCTACAAGGCTAGCGGGCCACAATGAGCAGTTCTTC. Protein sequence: CASSPTRLAGHNEQFF.

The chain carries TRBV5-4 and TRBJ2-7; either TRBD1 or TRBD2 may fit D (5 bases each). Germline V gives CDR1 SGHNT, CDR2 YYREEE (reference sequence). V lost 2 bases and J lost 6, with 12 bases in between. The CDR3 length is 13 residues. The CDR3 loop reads CASSFKGGTEQYF. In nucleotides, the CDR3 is TGTGCCAGCAGCTTTAAGGGTGGGACCGAGCAGTACTTC.

The CDR3 reads CASSPDEGHTEAFF. In nucleotides, the CDR3 is TGTGCCAGCAGCCCCGATGAGGGGCACACTGAAGCTTTCTTT. The chain is built from TRBV7-2 and TRBJ1-1; D is possibly TRBD1 (5 bases). Germline V gene sequence: CDR1 SGHTA, CDR2 FQGNSA. There are 14 residues in the CDR3. The V end lost 5 bases, the J end lost 3 bases, and 13 bases lay between the germline ends.

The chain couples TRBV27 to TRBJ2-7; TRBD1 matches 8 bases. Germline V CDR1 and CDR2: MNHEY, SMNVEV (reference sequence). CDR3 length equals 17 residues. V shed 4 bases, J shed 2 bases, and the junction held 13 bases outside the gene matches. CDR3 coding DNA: TGTGCCAGCAGTTCGGTCGGGACAGGTTTCGTTCCCTACGAGCAGTACTTC. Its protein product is CASSSVGTGFVPYEQYF.

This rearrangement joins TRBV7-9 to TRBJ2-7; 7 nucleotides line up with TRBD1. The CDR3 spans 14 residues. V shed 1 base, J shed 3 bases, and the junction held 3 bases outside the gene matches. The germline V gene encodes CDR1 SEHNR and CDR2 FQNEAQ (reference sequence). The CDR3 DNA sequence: TGTGCCAGCAGCTTAGAAGGGACAGTCTACGAGCAGTACTTC. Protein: CASSLEGTVYEQYF.

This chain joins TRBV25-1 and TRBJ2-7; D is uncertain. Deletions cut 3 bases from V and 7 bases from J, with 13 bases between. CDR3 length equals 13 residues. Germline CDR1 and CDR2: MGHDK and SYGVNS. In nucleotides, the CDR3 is TGTGCCAGCAGTGATCCACCCTCAGAGGAGCAGTACTTC. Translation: CASSDPPSEEQYF.

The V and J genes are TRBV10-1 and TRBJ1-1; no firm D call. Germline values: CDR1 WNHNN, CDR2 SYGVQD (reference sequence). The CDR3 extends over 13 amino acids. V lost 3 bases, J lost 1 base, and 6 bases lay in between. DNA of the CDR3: TGCGCCAGCAGTGACGGTCAGAACACTGAAGCTTTCTTT. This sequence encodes CASSDGQNTEAFF.

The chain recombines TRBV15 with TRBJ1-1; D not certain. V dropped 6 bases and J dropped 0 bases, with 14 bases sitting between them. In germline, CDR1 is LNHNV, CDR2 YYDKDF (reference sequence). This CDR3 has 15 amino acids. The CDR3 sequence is CATRVTERMNTEAFF. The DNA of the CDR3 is TGTGCCACCAGAGTCACCGAGAGAATGAACACTGAAGCTTTCTTT.

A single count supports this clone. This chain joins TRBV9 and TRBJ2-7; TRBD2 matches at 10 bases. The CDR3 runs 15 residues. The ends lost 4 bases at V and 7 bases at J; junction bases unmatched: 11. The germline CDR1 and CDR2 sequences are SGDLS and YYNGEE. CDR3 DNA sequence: TGTGCCAGCAGCAGCCCTAGCGGGAGTTCAGGGGAGCAGTACTTC. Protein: CASSSPSGSSGEQYF.

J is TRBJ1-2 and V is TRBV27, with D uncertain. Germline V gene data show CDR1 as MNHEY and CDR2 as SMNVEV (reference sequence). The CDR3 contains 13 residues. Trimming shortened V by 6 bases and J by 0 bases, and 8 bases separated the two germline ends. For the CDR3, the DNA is TGTGCCAGCAGCTACTACCCTAACTATGGCTACACCTTC. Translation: CASSYYPNYGYTF.

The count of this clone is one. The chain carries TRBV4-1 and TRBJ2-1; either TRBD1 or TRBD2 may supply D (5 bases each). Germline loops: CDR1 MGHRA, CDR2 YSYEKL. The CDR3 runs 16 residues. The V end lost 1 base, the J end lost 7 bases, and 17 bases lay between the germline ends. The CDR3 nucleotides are TGCGCCAGCAGCCAAGTTAGGGCTAGCTCAGGGAATGAGCAGTTCTTC. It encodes CASSQVRASSGNEQFF.

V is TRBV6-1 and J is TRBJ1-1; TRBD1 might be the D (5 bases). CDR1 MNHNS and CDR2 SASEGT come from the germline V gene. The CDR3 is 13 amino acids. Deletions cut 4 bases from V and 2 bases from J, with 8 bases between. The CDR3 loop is CASSVDSNTEAFF. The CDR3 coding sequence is TGTGCCAGCAGTGTCGACAGTAACACTGAAGCTTTCTTT.

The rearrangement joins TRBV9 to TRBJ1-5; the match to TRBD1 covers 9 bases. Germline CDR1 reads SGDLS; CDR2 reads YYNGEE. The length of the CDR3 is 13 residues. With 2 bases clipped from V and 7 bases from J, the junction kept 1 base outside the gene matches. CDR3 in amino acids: CASSVTGGQPQHF. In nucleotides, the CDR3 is TGTGCCAGCAGCGTCACAGGGGGCCAGCCCCAGCATTTT.

The CDR3 is CASSGWRQGSYEQYF. The CDR3 bases are TGTGCCAGCAGTGGGTGGAGACAGGGCTCCTACGAGCAGTACTTC. This chain links TRBV4-2 with TRBJ2-7, with 7 bases aligning to TRBD1. Germline V gene lookup returns CDR1 LGHNA and CDR2 YNFKEQ. Trimming removed 6 bases from V and 0 bases from J; junction bases left unmatched: 8. The CDR3 contains 15 residues.

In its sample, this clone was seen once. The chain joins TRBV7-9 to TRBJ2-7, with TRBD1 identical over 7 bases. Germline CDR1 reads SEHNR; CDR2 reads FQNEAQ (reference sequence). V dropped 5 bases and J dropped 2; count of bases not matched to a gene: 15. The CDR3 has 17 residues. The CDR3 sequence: CASSRFRGGGSTYEQYF. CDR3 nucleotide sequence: TGTGCCAGCAGCCGTTTCCGAGGGGGCGGATCAACCTACGAGCAGTACTTC.

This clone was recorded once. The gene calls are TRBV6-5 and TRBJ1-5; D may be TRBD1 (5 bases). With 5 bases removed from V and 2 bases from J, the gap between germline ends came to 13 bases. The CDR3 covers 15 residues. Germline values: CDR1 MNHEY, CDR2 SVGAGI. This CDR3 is CASSLDSWGNQPQHF. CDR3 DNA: TGTGCCAGCAGTCTAGACAGTTGGGGCAATCAGCCCCAGCATTTT.

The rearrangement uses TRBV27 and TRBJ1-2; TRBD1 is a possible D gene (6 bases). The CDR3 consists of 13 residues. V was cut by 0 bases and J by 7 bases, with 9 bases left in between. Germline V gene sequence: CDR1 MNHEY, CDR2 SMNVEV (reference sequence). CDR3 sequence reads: CASSLSWDTGYTF. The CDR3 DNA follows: TGTGCCAGCAGTTTATCTTGGGACACTGGCTACACCTTC.

The CDR3: CASSLWGPGIQETQYF. The CDR3 region has the DNA TGTGCCAGCAGTTTATGGGGTCCGGGGATACAAGAGACCCAGTACTTC. The rearrangement uses TRBV27 and TRBJ2-5; possibly TRBD2 for D (5 bases). CDR1 is MNHEY and CDR2 is SMNVEV in the germline V gene (reference sequence). The CDR3 loop spans 16 amino acids. The V gene lost 1 base and the J gene lost 2 bases, with 14 bases spanning the gap.

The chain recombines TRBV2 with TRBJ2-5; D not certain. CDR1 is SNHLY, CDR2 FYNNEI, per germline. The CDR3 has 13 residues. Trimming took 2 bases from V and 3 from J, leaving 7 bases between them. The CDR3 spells CASSEWIKETQYF. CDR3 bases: TGTGCCAGCAGTGAATGGATCAAAGAGACCCAGTACTTC.

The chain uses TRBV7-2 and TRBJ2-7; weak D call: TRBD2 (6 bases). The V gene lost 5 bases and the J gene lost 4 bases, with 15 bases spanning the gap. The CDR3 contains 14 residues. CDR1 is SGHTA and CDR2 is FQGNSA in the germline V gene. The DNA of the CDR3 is TGTGCCAGCAGCGAGACTAGAGCCCCTTACGAGCAGTACTTC. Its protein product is CASSETRAPYEQYF.

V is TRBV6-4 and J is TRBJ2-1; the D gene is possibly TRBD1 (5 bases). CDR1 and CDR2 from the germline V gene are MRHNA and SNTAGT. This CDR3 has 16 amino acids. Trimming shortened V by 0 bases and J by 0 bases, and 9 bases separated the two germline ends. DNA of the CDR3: TGTGCCAGCAGTGACTCGGCAGGACACTCCTACAATGAGCAGTTCTTC. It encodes CASSDSAGHSYNEQFF.

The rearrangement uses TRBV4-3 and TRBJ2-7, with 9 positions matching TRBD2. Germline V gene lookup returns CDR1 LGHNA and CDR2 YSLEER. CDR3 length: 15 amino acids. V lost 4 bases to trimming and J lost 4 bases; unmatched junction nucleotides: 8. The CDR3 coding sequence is TGCGCCAGCAGCCCATCGACTAGCGGTAGATACGAGCAGTACTTC. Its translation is CASSPSTSGRYEQYF.

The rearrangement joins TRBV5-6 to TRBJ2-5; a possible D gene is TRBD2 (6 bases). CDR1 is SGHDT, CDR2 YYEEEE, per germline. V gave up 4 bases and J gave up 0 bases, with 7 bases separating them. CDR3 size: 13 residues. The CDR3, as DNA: TGTGCCAGCAGCGGCGGGGACCAAGAGACCCAGTACTTC. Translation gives CASSGGDQETQYF.